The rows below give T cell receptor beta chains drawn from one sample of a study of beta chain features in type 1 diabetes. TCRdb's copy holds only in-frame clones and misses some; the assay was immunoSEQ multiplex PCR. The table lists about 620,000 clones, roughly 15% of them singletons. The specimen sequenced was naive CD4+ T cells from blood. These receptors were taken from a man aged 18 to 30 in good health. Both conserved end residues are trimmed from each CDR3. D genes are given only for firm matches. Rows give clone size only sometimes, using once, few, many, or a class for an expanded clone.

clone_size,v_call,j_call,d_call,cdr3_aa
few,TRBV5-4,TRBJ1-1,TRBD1,ASSSTGGGNTEAF
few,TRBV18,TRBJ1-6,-,ASSQSTRDSPLH
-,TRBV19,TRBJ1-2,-,ARKRQEYGYT
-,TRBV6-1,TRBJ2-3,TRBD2,AGGAFTDTQY
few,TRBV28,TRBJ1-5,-,ASSLTRQPQH
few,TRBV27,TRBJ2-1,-,ASSFRARQLSYNEQF
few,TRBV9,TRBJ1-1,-,ASSFGRTNTEAF
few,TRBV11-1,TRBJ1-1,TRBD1,ASSLQGGTEAF
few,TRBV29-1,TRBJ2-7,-,SVWPPRPYEQY
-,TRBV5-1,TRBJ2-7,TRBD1,ASSLDRVFVD
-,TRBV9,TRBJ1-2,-,ASSVGAGSNYGYT
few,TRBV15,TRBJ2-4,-,ATSRDRRGGIQY
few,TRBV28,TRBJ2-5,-,ASSLPGSETQY
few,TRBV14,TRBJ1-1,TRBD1,ASSAHRGNTEAF
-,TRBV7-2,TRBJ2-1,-,ASSPSQPQEQF
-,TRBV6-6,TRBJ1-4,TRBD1,ASSRDRVVEKLF
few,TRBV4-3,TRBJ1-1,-,ASSQAIRRNTEAF
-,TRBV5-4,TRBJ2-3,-,ASSLRTGPNTDTQY
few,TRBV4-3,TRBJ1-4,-,ASSQLPGRRKLF
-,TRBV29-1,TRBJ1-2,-,SVRTLRGYT
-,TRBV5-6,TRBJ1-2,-,ASSRFLGYT
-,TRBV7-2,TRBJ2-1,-,ASSLAMRQSNEQF
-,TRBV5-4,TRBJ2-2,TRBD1,ASSRSGQGDTGELF
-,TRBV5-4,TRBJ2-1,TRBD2,ASSLIGTRVYNEQF
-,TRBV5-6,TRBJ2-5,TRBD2,ASSLYSGRVGLETQY
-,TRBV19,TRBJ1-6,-,ASSTGRGHSPLH
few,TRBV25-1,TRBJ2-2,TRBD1,ASSELGQGAPGTGELF
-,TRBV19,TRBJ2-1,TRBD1,ASSGDRGRHEQF
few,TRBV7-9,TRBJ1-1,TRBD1,ASSSLTGEPEAF
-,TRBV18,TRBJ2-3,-,ASSPWTESDTQY
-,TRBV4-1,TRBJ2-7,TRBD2,ASSQGPTSGTGEQY